This T cell receptor (beta chain) was recovered during a study of T-cell memory formation after mild COVID-19. In the study overall: Most TCR clusters belonged to a single donor. Study findings and constraints: CD4+ contracting clones lay mainly in CM and EM, CD8+ ones in EMRA. Clones shrinking from day 15 to 85 showed even CD4/CD8 mixes; later expanders tilted CD4+.

Trimming pared 4 bases from V and 0 bases from J, leaving 10 bases between. The CDR3 is 15 amino acids. The germline V gene encodes CDR1 LGHNA and CDR2 YSLEER. TCRdb ran MiXCR on the 5' RACE reads and lists one entry per CDR3 protein. The sample carries under 110,000 distinct CDR3 sequences, about 15% recorded once. As regards this clonotype: The antigen is undetermined.

This receptor was obtained from an adult woman who had mild COVID-19 (a few samples of this study predate the infection). Cell type and time point are not known. Sequencing was carried out using PBMCs or a T cell subset sorted from them (not recorded which). The V gene is TRBV4-3, the J gene TRBJ1-5, with no clear D. CDR3 region: CASSLSQNSNQPQHF. CDR3 nucleotides: TGCGCCAGCAGCCTCAGCCAGAATAGCAATCAGCCCCAGCATTTT.